This T cell receptor beta chain originates from a study of blood T cell repertoires in COVID-19. CDR1 is MNHEY, CDR2 SVGAGI, per germline. This CDR3 is built from 15 residues. V lost 7 bases and J lost 6; bases outside the gene matches: 14. The table lists this clone with a few counts. Method: immunoSEQ multiplex PCR; TCRdb's copy keeps in-frame clones and lacks some. The sample holds about 190,000 clones, around 76% seen once. This TCR came from a woman aged 50 to 65 with acute COVID-19. Sequencing was carried out using PBMCs or T cells enriched from blood (not recorded which). This chain uses TRBV6-5 with TRBJ1-2; 7 bases align to TRBD1. CDR3 sequence: CASNLDRAIVDGYTF. CDR3 bases: TGTGCCAGCAACCTCGACAGGGCGATAGTTGATGGCTACACCTTC.